This T cell receptor beta chain was recorded in a study of T cells after yellow fever vaccination. Study-wide background: Fractions with few cells were prepared using SMART-Seq v4 Ultra Low Input. The study's findings and limits: Post-booster repertoires contained most primary-vaccination clones again (roughly 97% CD4, 88% CD8). Some clonotypes were seen in both the CD4 and the CD8 compartments. These made up a small share and likely arose from convergent recombination.

Notes on this clonotype: Antigen specificity is unknown.

5'RACE template switching generated TCR cDNA, adding a universal primer site and UMIs. TCRdb analysed the 5' RACE reads with MiXCR anew, one entry per CDR3 protein. The sample lists fewer than 650,000 distinct CDR3 sequences, less than 25% occurring once. The CDR3 spans 18 residues. With 3 bases removed from V and 1 base from J, the gap between germline ends came to 19 bases. The rearrangement joins TRBV12-3 or TRBV12-4 to TRBJ2-1, with a weak D call TRBD2 (6 bases). This receptor was identified in a man aged 18 to 29 who received the YFV17D yellow fever vaccine. The specimen was PBMCs, collected roughly 20 days after the first yellow fever vaccination. In DNA form, the CDR3 reads TGTGCCAGCAGTTTGGGGGGATTTCTAATAAGGTCCTACAATGAGCAGTTCTTC. Protein product: CASSLGGFLIRSYNEQFF.